The clone carrying this T cell receptor beta chain has a single count. As yet, its antigen is unknown. The final CDR3 position lacks the conserved phenylalanine or tryptophan, pointing to a likely read error. These data belong to a study of tumor and adjacent non-tumor tissue in lung cancer. Study-wide results and limits: Top 100 clones took a larger repertoire share in normal lung.

TCRbeta libraries were built with three rounds of nested PCR, modified from ARM-PCR. TCRdb ran MiXCR on the multiplex PCR reads and lists one entry per CDR3 protein. This table has approximately 79,000 distinct CDR3 sequences, 61% appearing once. The CDR3 loop spans 15 amino acids. CDR1 is LGHNA and CDR2 is YNFKEQ in the germline V gene. V lost 1 base and J 2 bases, leaving 12 bases between the germline ends. No cell sorting was done before RNA was extracted from the tissue. Between August and November 2014, newly diagnosed, chemotherapy-naive lung cancer patients underwent thoracic surgery in China. The material sequenced was lung tumor tissue. This chain links TRBV4-2 with TRBJ2-7; D not resolved. The receptor was derived from a man aged 65-85 years with non-small cell lung cancer. CDR3 sequence: CASSQASSGPYEQYS. As DNA, the CDR3 is TGTGCCAGCAGCCAAGCGTCTAGTGGACCCTACGAGCAGTACTCC.